These T cell receptor beta chains were read from a single sample in a study of shared clonotypes between healthy human individuals. Generated by immunoSEQ multiplex PCR, the TCRdb table keeps only in-frame clones and is missing some. The data show about 640,000 clones, around 72% seen once. Sequencing used memory CD4+ T cells sorted from blood. The receptor set was obtained from a woman aged 25-40 years in good health. CDR3s include the opening cysteine and the closing phenylalanine or tryptophan. D genes are given only for firm matches. Clone size appears in some rows only: once, few, many, or a class for an expanded clone.

clone_size j_call d_call v_call cdr3_aa cdr3_nt
few TRBJ2-3 NA TRBV15 CATSSTLGSDTQYF TGTGCCACCAGCAGTACATTGGGGTCAGATACGCAGTATTTT
NA TRBJ1-2 NA TRBV7-2 CASSLVWGSGYTF TGTGCCAGCAGCTTAGTGTGGGGATCGGGCTACACCTTC
NA TRBJ2-7 TRBD2 TRBV6-6 CASTSGNLAGEGEQYF TGTGCCAGCACCTCCGGCAATCTAGCGGGAGAGGGTGAGCAGTACTTC
NA TRBJ2-7 NA TRBV20-1 CSARKDEQYF TGCAGTGCCCGAAAAGACGAGCAGTACTTC
NA TRBJ2-2 NA TRBV4-2 CASSQVSGGFGKTGELFF TGTGCCAGCAGCCAAGTCAGTGGCGGGTTCGGGAAAACCGGGGAGCTGTTTTTT
NA TRBJ2-7 NA TRBV11-1 CASSLVGRGQYF TGTGCCAGCAGCTTAGTCGGCAGGGGGCAGTACTTC
NA TRBJ2-1 NA TRBV2 CASREAAMVFEQFF TGTGCCAGCAGGGAAGCGGCCATGGTGTTTGAGCAGTTCTTC
NA TRBJ2-7 NA TRBV9 CASSVVERGEQYF TGTGCCAGCAGCGTAGTCGAGAGGGGCGAGCAGTACTTC
NA TRBJ2-2 TRBD1 TRBV18 CASSADRGGTGELFF TGTGCCAGCTCAGCGGACAGGGGAGGTACCGGGGAGCTGTTTTTT
once TRBJ2-3 NA TRBV14 CASRSSGYQPDTQYF TGTGCCAGCCGGTCCTCGGGCTATCAGCCAGATACGCAGTATTTT
NA TRBJ2-7 NA TRBV2 CASSAPGEQYF TGTGCCAGCTCAGCCCCGGGGGAGCAGTACTTC
NA TRBJ2-3 TRBD1 TRBV27 CASSKAQPGQGATDTQYF TGTGCCAGCAGTAAAGCCCAGCCGGGACAGGGGGCTACAGATACGCAGTATTTT
NA TRBJ1-4 NA TRBV19 CASSMMGRREKLFF TGTGCCAGTAGTATGATGGGGCGGCGAGAAAAACTGTTTTTT
NA TRBJ2-1 TRBD2 TRBV4-2 CASSPGLAGGNEQFF TGTGCCAGCAGCCCGGGACTAGCGGGAGGCAATGAGCAGTTCTTC
NA TRBJ2-7 NA TRBV11-2 CASSAGFSSYEQYF TGTGCCAGCAGCGCGGGATTTAGCTCCTACGAGCAGTACTTC
NA TRBJ1-1 NA TRBV2 CASSGPRGTEAFF TGTGCCAGCAGTGGACCCCGAGGGACTGAAGCTTTCTTT
NA TRBJ2-7 NA TRBV28 CASSFLGFHEQYF TGTGCCAGCAGTTTCTTGGGTTTCCACGAGCAGTACTTC
NA TRBJ2-2 TRBD2 TRBV4-2 CASSQNLAGGGTGELFF TGTGCCAGCAGCCAGAACCTAGCGGGAGGGGGGACCGGGGAGCTGTTTTTT
few TRBJ1-2 NA TRBV11-2 CASSLDRSNYGYTF TGTGCCAGCAGCTTAGACAGGTCTAACTATGGCTACACCTTC
many TRBJ1-1 NA TRBV28 CASSFEVSFNTEAFF TGTGCCAGCAGTTTCGAGGTCAGCTTTAACACTGAAGCTTTCTTT
few TRBJ2-2 NA TRBV10-1 CASSHQYTGELFF TGCGCCAGCAGTCATCAATACACCGGGGAGCTGTTTTTT
NA TRBJ1-5 NA TRBV18 CASSPQGKGNQPQHF TGTGCCAGCTCACCACAGGGTAAGGGCAATCAGCCCCAGCATTTT
NA TRBJ2-7 NA TRBV18 CASSLGGGRGGEQYF TGTGCCAGCTCATTAGGAGGGGGCCGCGGCGGCGAGCAGTACTTC
few TRBJ2-4 TRBD1 TRBV5-6 CASSGNRGRNIQYF TGTGCCAGCAGCGGTAACAGGGGTCGAAACATTCAGTACTTC
NA TRBJ2-7 NA TRBV29-1 CSVEGKDEQYF TGCAGCGTTGAAGGGAAAGACGAGCAGTACTTC
NA TRBJ2-1 TRBD2 TRBV2 CASRLLAGEVNEQFF TGTGCCAGCAGGCTTCTAGCGGGAGAGGTCAATGAGCAGTTCTTC
NA TRBJ2-2 NA TRBV7-9 CASSLGDSNGELFF TGTGCCAGCAGCTTAGGAGATAGCAACGGGGAGCTGTTTTTT
NA TRBJ1-1 TRBD1 TRBV30 CAWTPDRLNTEAFF TGTGCCTGGACGCCGGACAGGCTGAACACTGAAGCTTTCTTT
NA TRBJ1-1 NA TRBV28 CASILSGGYTEAFF TGTGCCAGCATCTTATCAGGAGGGTACACTGAAGCTTTCTTT
NA TRBJ2-1 TRBD2 TRBV4-2 CASSQETSGNKYNEQFF TGTGCCAGCAGCCAAGAAACTAGCGGGAATAAATACAATGAGCAGTTCTTC
NA TRBJ2-7 NA TRBV15 CATSRDPLSGYEQYF TGTGCCACCAGCAGAGATCCTCTTTCCGGGTACGAGCAGTACTTC
NA TRBJ2-7 NA TRBV18 CASSPDPGAFYEQYF TGTGCCAGCTCACCGGACCCCGGGGCATTCTACGAGCAGTACTTC
NA TRBJ2-3 TRBD2 TRBV7-2 CASSLAGVGDTQYF TGTGCCAGCAGCCTAGCGGGAGTTGGGGATACGCAGTATTTT
NA TRBJ1-1 NA TRBV28 CASSLRGTQNTEAFF TGTGCCAGCAGTCTCCGGGGGACGCAGAACACTGAAGCTTTCTTT
NA TRBJ2-3 NA TRBV5-1 CASSLEAGPYTQYF TGCGCCAGCAGCTTGGAGGCCGGGCCGTACACGCAGTATTTT
NA TRBJ2-3 NA TRBV5-8 CASSLTGTDTQYF TGTGCCAGCAGCTTGACCGGCACAGATACGCAGTATTTT
many TRBJ2-1 NA TRBV5-1 CASSLVVGENEQFF TGCGCCAGCAGCTTGGTTGTGGGCGAGAATGAGCAGTTCTTC
NA TRBJ2-5 TRBD1 TRBV7-9 CASRYGTGVRETQYF TGTGCCAGTCGCTACGGGACAGGGGTTAGAGAGACCCAGTACTTC
NA TRBJ1-1 NA TRBV28 CASSLHHAASGTEAFF TGTGCCAGCAGTTTACATCATGCGGCTTCGGGCACTGAAGCTTTCTTT
NA TRBJ1-2 NA TRBV7-9 CASSLRDYPHYTF TGTGCCAGCAGCTTAAGGGACTATCCCCACTACACCTTC
NA TRBJ1-1 NA TRBV2 CASGALILTEAFF TGTGCCAGCGGGGCCCTAATTCTCACTGAAGCTTTCTTT
once TRBJ2-2 NA TRBV7-8 CASSIDSPLNTGELFF TGTGCCAGCAGCATCGACTCCCCCTTGAACACCGGGGAGCTGTTTTTT
NA TRBJ2-7 TRBD1 TRBV11-2 CASTHLQQGILEQYF TGTGCCAGCACCCACCTGCAACAGGGGATCCTCGAGCAGTACTTC
few TRBJ2-5 NA TRBV15 CATSRGQFETQYF TGTGCCACCAGCAGAGGGCAGTTCGAGACCCAGTACTTC
NA TRBJ2-2 NA TRBV7-3 CASSLGTSGELFF TGTGCCAGCAGCTTAGGAACTAGCGGGGAGCTGTTTTTT
NA TRBJ1-4 NA TRBV7-9 CASSFRGEATNEKLFF TGTGCCAGCAGCTTCCGGGGGGAGGCAACTAATGAAAAACTGTTTTTT
NA TRBJ2-7 NA TRBV19 CASSNQAAYEQYF TGTGCCAGTAGTAATCAGGCGGCATACGAGCAGTACTTC
NA TRBJ1-2 NA TRBV28 CASSFPPSYTF TGTGCCAGCAGTTTCCCCCCGTCCTACACCTTC
NA TRBJ2-1 TRBD2 TRBV2 CASKGLAGVGNEQFF TGTGCCAGCAAGGGTCTAGCGGGAGTCGGCAATGAGCAGTTCTTC
NA TRBJ1-1 NA TRBV28 CASSFLGAGNTEAFF TGTGCCAGCAGTTTTTTGGGAGCTGGGAACACTGAAGCTTTCTTT
few TRBJ1-5 TRBD1 TRBV6-1 CASSEAWGTGGNQPQHF TGTGCCAGCAGTGAAGCGTGGGGGACAGGGGGCAATCAGCCCCAGCATTTT
NA TRBJ2-1 TRBD2 TRBV5-4 CASSPRLAGPVEQFF TGTGCCAGCAGCCCCAGACTAGCGGGACCGGTTGAGCAGTTCTTC
NA TRBJ1-4 TRBD1 TRBV4-1 CASSQDPGGLNEKLFF TGCGCCAGCAGCCAAGACCCAGGGGGCCTAAATGAAAAACTGTTTTTT